This is a list of T cell receptor beta chains from one sample in a study of blood T cells in healthy people across ages. Via MiXCR, TCRdb re-called the 5' RACE reads, giving one row per CDR3 protein. The table lists over a million distinct CDR3 sequences, more than 40% of them singletons, with approximately 17% in the top ten. Sequenced: blood. The receptors derive from a woman aged 55-75 years in good health. Each CDR3 is given with its conserved first and last residue. Fields, in order: V gene, D gene, clone size, J gene, CDR3 DNA, CDR3 protein. A D gene is named only where the DNA matches it firmly. Size tells how often a clone was seen (once, few, many) or the class of an expanded clone, and some rows leave it out.

TRBV20-1	.	.	TRBJ2-5	TGCAGTGCTAGTCTAATGTCGGAAAATGAGCAGTACTTC	CSASLMSENEQYF
TRBV3-1	.	.	TRBJ1-1	TGTGCCAGCAGCCAAGTGGGGGCGAGGAACACTGAAGCTTTCTTT	CASSQVGARNTEAFF
TRBV11-2	.	.	TRBJ2-7	TGTGCCAGCAGGGCAGGGCTAGACTCCTACGAGCAGTACTTC	CASRAGLDSYEQYF
TRBV29-1	TRBD2	few	TRBJ2-7	TGCAGCTCCTCTGGGACTAGCGGCCCCTACAATGAGCAGTACTTC	CSSSGTSGPYNEQYF
TRBV9	TRBD2	.	TRBJ2-5	TGTGCCAGCAGCGTAGAAGGAGGGCTAGCGGGAGGGTTAGAGACCCAGTACTTC	CASSVEGGLAGGLETQYF
TRBV6-6	.	many	TRBJ2-1	TGTGCCAGCAGTTCAACCGGGACTGGTGAGCAGTTCTTC	CASSSTGTGEQFF
TRBV2	.	.	TRBJ2-5	TGTGCCAGCAGTGAAGGTAGCTCCAAAGAGACCCAGTACTTC	CASSEGSSKETQYF
TRBV29-1	.	.	TRBJ2-3	TGCAGCGTACCTACAGGATCCACAGATACGCAGTATTTT	CSVPTGSTDTQYF
TRBV7-9	TRBD1	.	TRBJ2-6	TGTGCCAGCAGCTTAGTCCGGGACAGTTCCTCTGGGGCCAACGTCCTGACTTTC	CASSLVRDSSSGANVLTF
TRBV7-9	.	few	TRBJ2-7	TGTGCCAGCAGCTTTCTAGCTACAGATTACGAGCAGTACTTC	CASSFLATDYEQYF
TRBV20-1	TRBD2	few	TRBJ2-3	TGCAGTGCTCCACATCAGCGGGAGAGGATAGATACGCAGTATTTT	CSAPHQRERIDTQYF
TRBV2	.	.	TRBJ1-1	TGTGCCAGCAGTGCCCGGGGTGACACTGAAGCTTTCTTT	CASSARGDTEAFF
TRBV20-1	.	.	TRBJ2-5	TGCAGTGCTCGAGGAGGGGCCATCCCATGGGAGACCCAGTACTTC	CSARGGAIPWETQYF
TRBV28	.	.	TRBJ2-7	TGTGCCAGCAGTTTAGTCGCGACCCGCTTGTACGAGCAGTACTTC	CASSLVATRLYEQYF
TRBV18	.	.	TRBJ2-4	TGTGCCAGCTCACCTTTTGCTGGGGGAGCCAAAAACATTCAGTACTTC	CASSPFAGGAKNIQYF
TRBV12-3/TRBV12-4	TRBD2	.	TRBJ2-2	TGTGCCAGCAGTTTAGGGCTAGCGGGATCAGCCGGGGAGCTGTTTTTT	CASSLGLAGSAGELFF
TRBV6-2/TRBV6-3	.	few	TRBJ2-5	TGTGCCAGCAGCCCCCGGGCCCCCCAAGAGACCCAGTACTTC	CASSPRAPQETQYF
TRBV6-6	.	.	TRBJ2-6	TGTGCCAGCAGTTACTTAGAGGGATCTGGGACCAACGTCCTGACTTTC	CASSYLEGSGTNVLTF
TRBV27	TRBD1	.	TRBJ1-1	TGTGCCAGCAGTCCCTCGACAGGGGCGAACACTGAAGCTTTCTTT	CASSPSTGANTEAFF
TRBV20-1	TRBD1	.	TRBJ1-2	TGCAGTGCTAGAGTCGGGACAGGGGGCGACTATGGCTACACCTTC	CSARVGTGGDYGYTF
TRBV27	.	.	TRBJ2-3	TGTGCCAGCAGTTTAGCGGGAACAATCACAGATACGCAGTATTTT	CASSLAGTITDTQYF
TRBV27	TRBD1	.	TRBJ2-1	TGTGCCAGCAGTCGGACAGGAACCTACAATGAGCAGTTCTTC	CASSRTGTYNEQFF
TRBV15	TRBD2	few	TRBJ2-1	TGTGCCACCAGCTCTTGGACTAGCGGGAGGGGGTATGAGCAGTTCTTC	CATSSWTSGRGYEQFF
TRBV2	.	.	TRBJ2-3	TGTGCCGGGAGGCGGGGCACAGATACGCAGTATTTT	CAGRRGTDTQYF
TRBV12-3/TRBV12-4	.	.	TRBJ2-3	TGTGCCAGCAACCGGAAAGGGGGGATCGACACAGATACGCAGTATTTT	CASNRKGGIDTDTQYF
TRBV27	.	.	TRBJ2-5	TGTGCCAGCAGCCCTCGAAAGTCGGTACAGGGAATGCGAGAGACCCAGTACTTC	CASSPRKSVQGMRETQYF
TRBV20-1	.	few	TRBJ2-3	TGCAGTGGGGAGGTGGGGGGAGGACACACAGATACGCAGTATTTT	CSGEVGGGHTDTQYF
TRBV7-9	.	.	TRBJ2-5	TGTGCCAGCAGCTTGTTCGAACTAGCAGTCCAAGAGACCCAGTACTTC	CASSLFELAVQETQYF
TRBV29-1	TRBD2	few	TRBJ2-1	TGCAGCGTTGAAGATCGAGCGGGATTGTTCTTC	CSVEDRAGLFF
TRBV10-3	TRBD1	few	TRBJ1-5	TGTGCCATCAGCGATACCCGACAGGGGTCCTACAATCAGCCCCAGCATTTT	CAISDTRQGSYNQPQHF
TRBV20-1	.	few	TRBJ2-6	TGCAGTGCAAATATCCCTGGGGCCAACGTCCTGACTTTC	CSANIPGANVLTF
TRBV5-1	.	.	TRBJ2-7	TGCGCCAGCAGCTTGGATCAGGGAGTGGTCGAGCAGTACTTC	CASSLDQGVVEQYF
TRBV24-1	TRBD1	.	TRBJ2-1	TGTGCCACCAGTGACCCGCAGGGGGATGAGCAGTTCTTC	CATSDPQGDEQFF
TRBV13	TRBD2	few	TRBJ2-5	TGTGCCAGCAGCTTAAGTTTGTTTTCGACTAGCGGGAGGGCCGGACAAGAGACCCAGTACTTC	CASSLSLFSTSGRAGQETQYF
TRBV20-1	.	.	TRBJ2-7	TGCAGTGCGGAGGGGCGCGAAATCTACGAGCAGTACTTC	CSAEGREIYEQYF
TRBV6-6	TRBD2	.	TRBJ2-1	TGTGCCAGCAGTAGTCTAGCGGGAGATTCCTACAATGAGCAGTTCTTC	CASSSLAGDSYNEQFF
TRBV20-1	TRBD2	few	TRBJ2-7	TGCAGTGCTATAGGCCTAGCGGGAGGCCCCTACGAGCAGTACTTC	CSAIGLAGGPYEQYF
TRBV30	.	.	TRBJ1-4	TGTGCCTGGAGTCCCACGGCGGGTAATGAAAAACTGTTTTTT	CAWSPTAGNEKLFF
TRBV12-3/TRBV12-4	.	few	TRBJ1-2	TGTGCCAGCAGTTTCTGGGGTGGCTACACCTTC	CASSFWGGYTF
TRBV15	.	few	TRBJ2-5	TGTGCCACCAGCAGAGTCGTTCGGGGAGGTCAGGGGGTGACCCAGTACTTC	CATSRVVRGGQGVTQYF
TRBV6-1	TRBD1	.	TRBJ2-7	TGTGCCAGCAGTGAATGGGGCACAAGGACAGGTTGGTACTTC	CASSEWGTRTGWYF
TRBV28	.	few	TRBJ2-5	TGTGCCAGCAGTCACTTGGGGGTGGAGGTCACTGGACAGTACTTC	CASSHLGVEVTGQYF
TRBV30	TRBD2	.	TRBJ2-3	TGTGCCTGGGATCCGACTAGCGCGGTTCCGCAGTATTTT	CAWDPTSAVPQYF
TRBV9	TRBD1	few	TRBJ2-5	TGTGCCAGCAGCGTATCGGCCAGGGGGTTGGAGACCCAGTACTTC	CASSVSARGLETQYF
TRBV21-1	.	.	TRBJ1-4	TGTGCCAGCAGCCAGCTTCGGACAACTACTACCATGCGGCCAAATGAAAAACTGTTTTTT	CASSQLRTTTTMRPNEKLFF
TRBV29-1	.	.	TRBJ2-7	TGCAGCGCCCTAAAGGGAAGCCGCCTCTCCGAGCAGTACTTC	CSALKGSRLSEQYF
TRBV2	.	.	TRBJ1-1	TGTGCCAGCAGTGATTCGGAGGGGATGAACACTGAAGCTTTCTTT	CASSDSEGMNTEAFF